Listed here is a single T cell receptor beta chain. The data were obtained in a study of blood T cell repertoires in COVID-19. Study-wide background: T cells, B-cell-depleted T cells, or PBMCs provided the cDNA or gDNA that served as material.

Per the study methods: The authors estimated nucleated cell counts from reference gene primer amplification. Libraries were prepared by immunoSEQ multiplex PCR; TCRdb keeps only in-frame clonotypes and omits some of them. V and J calls and clone size are those listed in that table; D and trimming were worked out from the DNA. The data contain 200,000 or so clones, around 84% of them singletons. This CDR3 contains 13 residues. Germline values: CDR1 ENHRY, CDR2 SYGVKD. V dropped 6 bases and J dropped 6 bases, with 15 bases sitting between them. Material: peripheral blood. The TCR comes from a human donor in a cohort sampled during active COVID-19. The genes are TRBV10-3 and TRBJ2-7; a weak D match, TRBD2 (6 bases). The CDR3 DNA follows: TGTGCCATCAGGGAAAGACTGGAGGGCGAGCAGTACTTC. Residues: CAIRERLEGEQYF.